This entry lists 8 T cell receptor beta chains sequenced from one sample in a study of identical twins. Via MiXCR, TCRdb re-called the 5' RACE reads, giving one row per CDR3 protein. Among 420,000 or so distinct CDR3 sequences listed, less than 20% were seen once. Sequenced input: naive T cells sorted from blood. The origin of the receptors is a man aged 45-60 years in good health.

The chain links TRBV6-1 to TRBJ2-2, with D perhaps TRBD1 (7 bases). Germline V gene sequence: CDR1 MNHNS, CDR2 SASEGT. The CDR3 has 15 amino acids. In DNA, the CDR3 is TGTGCGATCTCATCAGGGGGGTTGGGCACCGGGGAGCTGTTTTTT. Translating it yields CAISSGGLGTGELFF.

The gene calls are TRBV20-1 and TRBJ1-1; D perhaps matches TRBD1 (6 bases). Germline-derived CDR1 and CDR2 are DFQATT and SNEGSKA (reference sequence). The CDR3 spans 15 residues. The V and J ends lost 6 bases and 3 bases respectively, with 20 bases between them. In DNA form, the CDR3 reads TGCAGTGCAAAAGACAGGCGGAAAGGTGACACTGAAGCTTTCTTT. Amino acid sequence: CSAKDRRKGDTEAFF.

This clonotype was detected a few times. This chain joins TRBV18 and TRBJ1-4; possible D gene TRBD1, 5 bases. This CDR3 comprises 13 residues. V lost 5 bases to trimming and J lost 7 bases, with 11 bases between them. In germline, CDR1 is KGHSH, CDR2 LQKENI. The CDR3 protein is CASSSRDGEKLFF. The CDR3 DNA is TGTGCCAGCTCATCCCGGGACGGTGAAAAACTGTTTTTT.

This clonotype was observed a few times. The chain joins TRBV18 to TRBJ1-6, with a possible D match to TRBD1 (5 bases). V was pared by 2 bases and J by 12 bases, with 11 bases between. Germline lookup yields CDR1 KGHSH and CDR2 LQKENI. The CDR3 has 13 residues. CDR3 sequence (DNA): TGTGCCAGCTCACCAGAAGTAACAGGACCCCTCCACTTT. This encodes CASSPEVTGPLHF.

This chain joins TRBV11-3 and TRBJ1-1, with D tentatively TRBD1 (5 bases). The CDR3 spans 15 residues. Between the trimmed V and J ends, which lost 1 base and 1 base, there was a span of 10 bases. The germline gives CDR1 SGHNT, CDR2 YENEEA. As DNA, the CDR3 is TGTGCCAGCAGCTTAGGAGCAGGACAGAACACTGAAGCTTTCTTT. It codes for CASSLGAGQNTEAFF.

This clonotype came up a few times. The chain recombines TRBV6-1 with TRBJ2-7; D might be TRBD1 (7 bases). Germline V gene data show CDR1 as MNHNS and CDR2 as SASEGT. V was clipped by 3 bases and J by 2 bases, with 11 bases between them. The CDR3 is 14 residues long. Here the CDR3 reads CASSESRGAYEQYF. For the CDR3, the DNA is TGTGCCAGCAGTGAGAGCAGGGGGGCCTACGAGCAGTACTTC.

A few counts support this clonotype. The CDR3 loop is CASSSAGTGRISSGNTIYF. The CDR3 nucleotides are TGTGCCAGCTCATCGGCCGGGACAGGAAGGATATCGTCGGGAAACACCATATATTTT. The rearrangement joins TRBV18 to TRBJ1-3, with 8 bases matching TRBD1. After removal of 5 bases from V and 4 bases from J, the junction contained 19 bases not matched to a gene. CDR3 size: 19 residues. Germline values: CDR1 KGHSH, CDR2 LQKENI.

This clonotype has a count of ten or more. This chain links TRBV7-2 with TRBJ2-1; unclear D gene. This CDR3 spans 15 amino acids. V was shortened by 5 bases and J by 1 base, with 12 bases between the two germline ends. From germline, CDR1 is SGHTA and CDR2 FQGNSA. CDR3 DNA sequence: TGTGCCAGCAGCCCAGACCTCGTATCCTACAATGAGCAGTTCTTC. Encoded protein: CASSPDLVSYNEQFF. The whole variable domain, remainder taken from reference TRBV7-2 and TRBJ2-1, is GAGVSQSPSNKVTEKGKDVELRCDPISGHTALYWYRQSLGQGLEFLIYFQGNSAPDKSGLPSDRFSAERTGGSVSTLTIQRTQQEDSAVYLCASSPDLVSYNEQFFGPGTRLTVL.